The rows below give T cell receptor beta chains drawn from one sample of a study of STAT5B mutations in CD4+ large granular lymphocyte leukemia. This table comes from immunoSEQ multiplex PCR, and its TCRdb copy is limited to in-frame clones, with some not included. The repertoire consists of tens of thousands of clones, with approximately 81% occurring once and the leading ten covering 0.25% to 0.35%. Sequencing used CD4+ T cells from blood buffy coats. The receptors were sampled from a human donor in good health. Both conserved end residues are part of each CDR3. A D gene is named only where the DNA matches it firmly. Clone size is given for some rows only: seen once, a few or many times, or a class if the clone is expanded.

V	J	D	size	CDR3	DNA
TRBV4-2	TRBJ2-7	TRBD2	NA	CASSQEASGMSYEQYF	TGTGCCAGCAGCCAAGAGGCTAGCGGGATGTCCTACGAGCAGTACTTC
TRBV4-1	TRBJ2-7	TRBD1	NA	CASSQVHGGQAIYEQYF	TGCGCCAGCAGCCAAGTCCATGGGGGACAGGCCATATACGAGCAGTACTTC
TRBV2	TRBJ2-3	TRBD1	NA	CASSGTGVLSTDTQYF	TGTGCCAGCAGTGGGACAGGGGTATTAAGCACAGATACGCAGTATTTT
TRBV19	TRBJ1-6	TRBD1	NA	CASRRTGGSYNSPLHF	TGTGCCAGTAGAAGGACAGGGGGCTCCTATAATTCACCCCTCCACTTT
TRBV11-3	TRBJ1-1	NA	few	CASTSYTEAFF	TGTGCCAGCACCTCTTACACTGAAGCTTTCTTT
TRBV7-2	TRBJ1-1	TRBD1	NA	CASSPWTGAMNTEAFF	TGTGCCAGCAGCCCGTGGACAGGGGCGATGAACACTGAAGCTTTCTTT
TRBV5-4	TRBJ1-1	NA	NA	CASSLGSQFGTEAFF	TGTGCCAGCAGCTTGGGCTCACAGTTCGGCACTGAAGCTTTCTTT
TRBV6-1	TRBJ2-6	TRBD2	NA	CASSDSVRGAGANVLTF	TGTGCCAGCAGTGATTCCGTCCGGGGGGCTGGGGCCAACGTCCTGACTTTC
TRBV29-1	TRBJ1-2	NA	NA	CSVERADRYGYTF	TGCAGCGTTGAAAGGGCAGACCGCTATGGCTACACCTTC
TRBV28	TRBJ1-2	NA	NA	CASSLDLGGQRGYTF	TGTGCCAGCAGTTTAGATCTCGGTGGGCAGCGCGGCTACACCTTC
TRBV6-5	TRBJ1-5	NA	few	CASRLTTTQPQHF	TGTGCCAGCAGGCTAACAACGACTCAGCCCCAGCATTTT
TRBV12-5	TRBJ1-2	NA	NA	CASGLVNRGGNYGYTF	TGTGCTAGTGGTTTGGTAAACCGGGGGGGAAACTATGGCTACACCTTC
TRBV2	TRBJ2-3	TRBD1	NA	CASSAQGSTDTQYF	TGTGCCAGCAGTGCACAGGGGTCTACAGATACGCAGTATTTT
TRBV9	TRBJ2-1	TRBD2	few	CASSGGLAGGNEQFF	TGTGCCAGCAGCGGTGGACTAGCGGGAGGGAATGAGCAGTTCTTC
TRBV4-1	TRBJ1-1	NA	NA	CASSQRVEGTEAFF	TGCGCCAGCAGCCAACGGGTCGAGGGAACTGAAGCTTTCTTT
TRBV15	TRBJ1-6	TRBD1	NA	CATSRTGVYNSPLHF	TGTGCCACCAGCAGGACAGGGGTCTATAATTCACCCCTCCACTTT
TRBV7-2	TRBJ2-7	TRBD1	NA	CASSSAGTGSYEQYF	TGTGCCAGCAGCTCCGCCGGGACAGGGTCCTACGAGCAGTACTTC
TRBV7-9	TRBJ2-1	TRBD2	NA	CASSLEWLAGAGNEQFF	TGTGCCAGCAGCTTAGAGTGGCTAGCGGGGGCGGGCAATGAGCAGTTCTTC
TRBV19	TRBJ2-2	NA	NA	CASTSPGALTGELFF	TGTGCCAGTACCTCTCCGGGGGCCCTCACCGGGGAGCTGTTTTTT
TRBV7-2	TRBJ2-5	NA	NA	CASSSLLAPQYF	TGTGCCAGCAGCTCACTACTAGCCCCCCAGTACTTC
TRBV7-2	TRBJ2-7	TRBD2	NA	CASSPSGTRRGSAF	TGTGCCAGCAGCCCATCCGGGACTAGGCGAGGGTCGGCATTC
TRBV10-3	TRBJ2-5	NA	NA	CAISESDGRGSQETQYF	TGTGCCATCAGTGAGTCTGATGGACGGGGGAGCCAAGAGACCCAGTACTTC
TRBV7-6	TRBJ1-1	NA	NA	CASSPGRSNTEAFF	TGTGCCAGCTCCCCTGGACGCAGCAACACTGAAGCTTTCTTT
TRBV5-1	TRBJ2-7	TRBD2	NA	CASSPRTSGSYEQYF	TGCGCCAGCAGCCCCCGGACTAGCGGATCCTACGAGCAGTACTTC
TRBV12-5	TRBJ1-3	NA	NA	CASGFSLGYSGNTIYF	TGTGCTAGTGGTTTCTCACTGGGATACTCTGGAAACACCATATATTTT
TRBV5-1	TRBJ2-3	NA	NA	CASGTNRVPDTQYF	TGCGCCAGCGGAACTAACAGGGTCCCAGATACGCAGTATTTT
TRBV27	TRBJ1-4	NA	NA	CASRGGATNEKLFF	TGTGCCAGCAGGGGGGGGGCAACTAATGAAAAACTGTTTTTT
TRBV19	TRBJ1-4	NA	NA	CASNSDQTTNEKLFF	TGTGCCAGTAATTCGGACCAAACAACTAATGAAAAACTGTTTTTT
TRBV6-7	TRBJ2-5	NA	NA	CASSSRCQGVETQYF	TGTGCCAGCAGTTCCCGGTGTCAGGGTGTAGAGACCCAGTACTTC
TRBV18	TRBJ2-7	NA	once	CASSPLSYEQYF	TGTGCCAGCTCGCCCCTTTCCTACGAGCAGTACTTC
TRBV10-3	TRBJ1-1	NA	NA	CAIQGLGSEAFF	TGTGCCATACAGGGTCTAGGCTCTGAAGCTTTCTTT
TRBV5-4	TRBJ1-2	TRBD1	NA	CASSPGQGANGGYTF	TGTGCCAGCAGCCCGGGACAGGGGGCGAATGGAGGCTACACCTTC
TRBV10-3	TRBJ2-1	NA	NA	CAISGLQGNEQFF	TGTGCCATCAGTGGACTACAGGGCAATGAGCAGTTCTTC
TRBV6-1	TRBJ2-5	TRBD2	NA	CAGRLAGSAETQYF	TGTGCCGGTCGACTAGCGGGCTCCGCAGAGACCCAGTACTTC
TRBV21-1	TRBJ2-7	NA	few	CASSVWTDYEQYF	TGTGCCAGCAGCGTTTGGACAGACTACGAGCAGTACTTC
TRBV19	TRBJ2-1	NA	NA	CASSITIGLSNEQFF	TGTGCCAGTAGTATAACTATTGGGCTGTCCAATGAGCAGTTCTTC
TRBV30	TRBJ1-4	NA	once	CAWSVAWGRVEKLFF	TGTGCCTGGAGTGTAGCATGGGGCAGGGTCGAAAAACTGTTTTTT
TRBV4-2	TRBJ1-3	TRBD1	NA	CASSQAGQGNGNTIYF	TGTGCCAGCAGCCAAGCCGGACAGGGAAATGGAAACACCATATATTTT
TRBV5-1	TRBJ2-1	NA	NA	CASSPRQVRSYNEQFF	TGCGCCAGCAGCCCACGACAGGTTCGCTCCTACAATGAGCAGTTCTTC
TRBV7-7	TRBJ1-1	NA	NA	CASSKDSNTEAFF	TGTGCTAGCAGCAAGGACAGTAACACTGAAGCTTTCTTT
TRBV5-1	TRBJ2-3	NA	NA	CASSPGDLRGTDTQYF	TGCGCCAGCAGCCCAGGGGATCTTAGAGGCACAGATACGCAGTATTTT
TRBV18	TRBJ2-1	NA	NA	CASSPPRGRTQFF	TGTGCCAGCTCACCACCCAGGGGCCGGACGCAGTTCTTC
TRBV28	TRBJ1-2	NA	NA	CASRPRRGKVCYTF	TGTGCCAGCAGACCACGACGGGGGAAGGTGTGCTACACCTTC
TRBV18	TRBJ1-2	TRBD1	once	CASSRGTGGDYGYTF	TGTGCCAGCTCACGAGGGACAGGGGGCGACTATGGCTACACCTTC
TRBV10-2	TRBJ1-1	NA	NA	CASTGHTEAFF	TGCGCCAGTACCGGACACACTGAAGCTTTCTTT
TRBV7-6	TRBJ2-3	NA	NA	CASSPQGRGDTQYF	TGTGCCAGCAGCCCCCAGGGGCGCGGAGATACGCAGTATTTT
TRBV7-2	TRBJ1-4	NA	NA	CASSLVRGNEKLFF	TGTGCCAGCAGCTTAGTCAGGGGCAATGAAAAACTGTTTTTT
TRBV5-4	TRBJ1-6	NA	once	CASSLGQQNSPLHF	TGTGCCAGCAGCTTGGGACAGCAGAATTCACCCCTCCACTTT
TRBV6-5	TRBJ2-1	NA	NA	CASSYRQGAGGEQFF	TGTGCCAGCAGTTACCGTCAGGGGGCGGGAGGTGAGCAGTTCTTC
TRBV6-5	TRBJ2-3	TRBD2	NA	CASSSRDYFTDTQYF	TGTGCCAGCAGTTCCCGGGACTACTTCACAGATACGCAGTATTTT
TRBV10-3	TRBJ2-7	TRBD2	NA	CAISTSGSFEQYF	TGTGCCATCAGTACTAGCGGGAGTTTCGAGCAGTACTTC
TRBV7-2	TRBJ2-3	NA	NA	CASSLLSSTDTQYF	TGTGCCAGCAGCTTACTGTCGAGCACAGATACGCAGTATTTT
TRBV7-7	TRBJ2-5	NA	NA	CASSLRFQETQYF	TGTGCTAGCAGCTTAAGGTTCCAGGAGACCCAGTACTTC